This paragraph reports one TCR beta chain. Its antigen has not been determined. No base quality information exists; no much larger clone differs at one position. The entry originates in a study of graft-versus-host responses after intestinal transplantation (TCRdb year 2021). Regarding the research as a whole: Multivisceral, liver-intestinal, or isolated intestinal transplants were received by the recipients. A peak of at least 4% donor T cells among recipient peripheral blood mononuclear cells was the definition used for donor T cell macrochimerism. Of the roughly 25 intestinal transplant recipients enrolled in the cohort, one of whom was a retransplant, a few patients without pretransplant specimens were excluded. All recipients received anti-thymocyte globulin induction followed by maintenance tacrolimus and steroids for roughly 3 years. To identify alloreactive clones, pre-transplant mixed lymphocyte reaction products were sequenced and compared with unstimulated pre-transplant donor and recipient T cells. Instead of going to the commercial service, samples from a few later patients were sequenced in-house on an Illumina MiSeq and processed with MiXCR. Bulk TCR-beta CDR3 sequencing was used to track graft-versus-host and host-versus-graft alloreactive T cell clones in the graft, circulation and bone marrow after intestinal transplantation. The research as a whole found: GvH clones were detected in recipient bone marrow, and some appeared earlier in ileal mucosa or blood, consistent with an intestinal mucosal origin. Conclusions were limited by the relatively low number and heterogeneity of intestinal transplant patients. Early after transplant, peak levels of circulating GvH clones were found to be associated with declines in HvG clones. In the allografts of patients with donor T cell macrochimerism, GvH to HvG T cell clonal ratios were high.

The junction carries 14 bases between V and J, which are trimmed by 4 bases and 13 bases respectively. The CDR3 holds 13 amino acids from the cysteine to the phenylalanine. Only CDR3 DNA is held: 39 bases, read in frame from base 1. CDR1 and CDR2 were assigned from the germline V gene as SGHAT and FQNNGV. Intraepithelial and lamina propria lymphocytes were isolated from graft specimens using dithiothreitol, EDTA incubations and collagenase D digestion. Bulk TCR-beta sequencing was performed on serial intestinal graft biopsy specimens collected as late as 600 days after transplant. The library was obtained by the immunoSEQ multiplex PCR assay. High-throughput TCR-beta CDR3 sequencing of genomic DNA from most patients was performed by Adaptive Biotechnologies. Per the authors' processing: TCR sequencing data were retrieved from Adaptive's ImmunoSEQ software for 18 patients, whereas three other patients were processed with MiXCR and VDJtools. CDR3 nucleotide sequences shared by donor and recipient were removed because the origin of these sequences could not be assigned. Alloreactive clones required at least 2-fold expansion over unstimulated cells and minimum CFSE-low frequency of 0.002% (template counts) or 0.001% (read counts). A clone was considered mappable if detected in the sequenced pre-transplant spleen, lymph node, or MLR CFSE-low populations of the donor or recipient. The cumulative frequency of alloreactive clones was calculated as a percentage of all sequences, weighted by copy number. In TCRdb, the immuneACCESS table is reduced to in-frame sequences with V and J assigned. These tables do not hold every clone; where another copy was compared, an unresolved V gene accounts for under half, and the others remain unexplained. V and J calls plus clone size are reproduced from that table; the DNA served to infer D and trimming. This sample lists about 1,800 clones; roughly 86% were detected once. 7.4% of the sample is in the top ten clones.

This sequence uses TRBV11-2 and TRBJ1-6; the D gene is not confidently resolved. Sequenced material: ileum tissue, taken 356 days after intestinal transplantation. The receptor comes from a human patient who received an intestinal transplant, so some T cells may come from the graft donor. The nucleotides are TGTGCCAGCAGCTCCTGCCCGGTAGCGCCCCTCCACTTT. Its product reads: CASSSCPVAPLHF.